One TCR beta chain is described in this entry. Its antigen is unknown. This sample also contains other DNA sequences that code for the same CDR3. These data originate in a study of shared clonotypes between healthy human individuals. Sequenced by immunoSEQ multiplex PCR; TCRdb stores in-frame clones only, minus some. Of nearly 1 million clones listed, 76% are singletons. Study-wide points: Sample collection involved blood only; tissue repertoires are likely different.

Healthy HIV-negative adults with no recent acute infections or vaccinations were recruited as donors. CDR3 size: 15 residues. The germline gives CDR1 SGHTA, CDR2 FQGNSA. V dropped 3 bases and J dropped 0 bases, with 9 bases sitting between them. The rearrangement uses TRBV7-2 and TRBJ1-5; TRBD1 is a possible D gene (5 bases). Sequencing was carried out using memory CD4+ T cells sorted from blood. The sample's subset: CD45RA-negative fraction. This clonotype was obtained from a man aged 18 to 29 in good health. Here the CDR3 reads CASSFGGLSNQPQHF. The CDR3 DNA sequence: TGTGCCAGCAGCTTTGGGGGTCTTAGCAATCAGCCCCAGCATTTT. Looking up the rest from reference TRBV7-2 and TRBJ1-5 gives the full variable domain: GAGVSQSPSNKVTEKGKDVELRCDPISGHTALYWYRQSLGQGLEFLIYFQGNSAPDKSGLPSDRFSAERTGGSVSTLTIQRTQQEDSAVYLCASSFGGLSNQPQHFGDGTRLSIL.